Listed here is a single TCR beta chain. This record belongs to a study of shared clonotypes between healthy human individuals. CDR3 length: 14 amino acids. Assay used: immunoSEQ multiplex PCR; TCRdb lists only in-frame clones, some missing. The table includes more than 500,000 clones, approximately 94% detected once. The chain is built from TRBV21-1 and TRBJ1-2. TRBV21-1 is listed as a pseudogene. The receptor was isolated from a woman in her twenties or thirties in good health. Input material: naive CD4+ T cells sorted from blood. Regarding subset: CD45RA+ positively selected. CDR3 loop: CASSKDCTVYGYTF. The CDR3 DNA is TGTGCCAGCAGCAAAGATTGTACGGTCTATGGCTACACCTTC.